This TCR beta chain was identified during a study of breast tumors, draining lymph nodes, adjacent tissues. Study results and caveats: Compared with basal-like, luminal-like tumors shared significantly more repertoire with nontumor tissue. Compared with lymph nodes, tumors were less diverse; compared with nontumor tissue, more. Most tumor T cells seemingly derive from lymph node, then expand in tumor. Tumor T cell lymph node origin was a supported hypothesis, not proven.

MiXCR, run by TCRdb on the multiplex PCR reads, gives a single entry per CDR3 protein. Of roughly 130,000 distinct CDR3 sequences in the sample, around a third were seen once. The lymph nodes were axillary draining lymph nodes from breast cancer patients. V dropped 2 bases and J dropped 7; count of bases not matched to a gene: 4. The CDR3 is 15 residues long. CDR1 and CDR2 from the germline V gene are KGHSH and LQKENI. Only a few counts were recorded for this clonotype. Its antigen remains unidentified. This TCR was recovered from a female donor with breast cancer. Some clones in this sample may be carry-over from other donors' samples. V gene TRBV18 combines with J gene TRBJ2-1; 11 bases match TRBD2. The specimen sequenced was axillary lymph node tissue. CDR3 region: CASSPILAGGNEQFF. Here the CDR3 DNA reads TGTGCCAGCTCACCAATTCTAGCGGGGGGTAATGAGCAGTTCTTC.